Here is one T cell receptor (beta chain) with its context. Its antigen is not identified. The CDR3 extends 3 residues past the end of the read, so its final part is completed from the germline J gene. This entry is derived from a study of T cell clonality in common variable immunodeficiency. Study-level findings and limits: Reportedly, TCR beta sequences from common variable immunodeficiency showed fewer deletions and N-nucleotide insertions.

This table comes from immunoSEQ multiplex PCR, and its TCRdb copy is limited to in-frame clones, with some not included. The counts give 14,000 or so clones, none of them seen only once; approximately 12% is held by the top ten. V lost 2 bases and J lost 2, with 13 bases in between. The CDR3 sequence is 15 residues long. CDR1 is MNHNS, CDR2 SASEGT, per germline. V is TRBV6-1 and J is TRBJ2-7; weak D call: TRBD2 (7 bases). The sample taken for sequencing was peripheral blood mononuclear cells. This clonotype was obtained from a human donor with common variable immunodeficiency. CDR3 DNA (partial): TGTGCCAGCAGTGAATGGGGGGGCGCCCCCTACGAG. Its translation is CASSEWGGAPYE. The entire CDR3 protein is CASSEWGGAPYEQYF.